This TCR beta chain was recorded in a study of T cell repertoires in cytomegalovirus infection. Study overall: Matching HLA type and CMV infection were both indicated by public TCR beta signatures. Broader study findings: Within the response measured ex vivo, HLA-C-restricted CMV-specific TCR beta clonotypes were dominant.

Note on this clonotype: What it binds is not known.

Trimming took off 5 bases at V and 3 bases at J, with 9 bases between the two ends. CDR1 and CDR2 from the germline V gene are SGHTA and FQGNSA. This CDR3 has 13 amino acids. MiXCR, applied by TCRdb to the reads, yields one record per CDR3 protein. Of around 69,000 distinct CDR3 sequences in the sample, 20% are singletons; the top ten hold 55% to 75%. Sequences were derived from CD8+ T cells from cultured PBMCs, sampled from culture after CMV antigen stimulation. V gene TRBV7-2 combines with J gene TRBJ2-3; maybe TRBD2 (5 bases). The source is a human donor in good health (CMV status not recorded). Some clones in this sample may be carry-over from other donors' samples. The DNA for the CDR3 is TGTGCCAGCAGCCGGACGGGGACAGATACGCAGTATTTT. Encoded protein: CASSRTGTDTQYF.